The 28 T cell receptor beta chains below were found in one sample sequenced in a study of blood T cells in healthy people across ages. Then a second PCR, running about 6 to 12 cycles, was carried out with a sample-barcoded 5' primer and a J-beta primer mix. TCRdb re-derived calls from the 5' RACE reads in MiXCR, one entry per CDR3 protein. The data show roughly 1,300,000 distinct CDR3 sequences, around 59% seen once. Input material: blood. The source of these receptors is a man aged 18 to 35 in good health.

This clonotype has more than one count but fewer than ten. This chain joins TRBV4-3 and TRBJ2-1; D may be TRBD1 (5 bases). Germline lookup yields CDR1 LGHNA and CDR2 YSLEER. The CDR3 spans 13 residues. V lost 3 bases, J lost 7 bases, and 10 bases lay in between. DNA of the CDR3: TGCGCCAGCAGCCATGATGACAGAAATGAGCAGTTCTTC. It yields the protein CASSHDDRNEQFF.

The rearrangement links TRBV20-1 to TRBJ2-4; D not certain. The J call could be wrong; TRBJ2-7 is a better fit for the DNA end. The germline gives CDR1 DFQATT, CDR2 SNEGSKA (reference sequence). The CDR3 spans 16 residues. CDR3: CSARGFAVGQTYEQYF. DNA of the CDR3: TGCAGTGCTAGAGGGTTCGCGGTAGGCCAGACCTACGAGCAGTACTTC.

J is TRBJ1-2 and V is TRBV20-1, with a weak D call TRBD1 (5 bases). This CDR3 has 14 amino acids. CDR1 and CDR2 (germline): DFQATT, SNEGSKA (reference sequence). V was shortened by 3 bases and J by 4 bases, with 15 bases between the two germline ends. CDR3 region: CSARRRGDGYGYTF. The CDR3 coding sequence is TGCAGTGCTAGGCGGCGAGGGGACGGCTATGGCTACACCTTC.

This clonotype has just a few counts. This chain uses TRBV20-1 with TRBJ2-7; the match to TRBD1 covers 10 bases. From germline, CDR1 is DFQATT and CDR2 SNEGSKA (reference sequence). CDR3 length: 14 amino acids. V dropped 5 bases and J dropped 1; count of bases not matched to a gene: 5. This chain's CDR3 is CSAPRTGGSYEQYF. The CDR3 DNA reads TGCAGTGCTCCACGGACAGGGGGATCCTACGAGCAGTACTTC.

This clonotype was seen only a few times. This sequence joins TRBV4-1 and TRBJ2-7; 10 bases are shared with TRBD2. V dropped 2 bases and J dropped 2; count of bases not matched to a gene: 6. CDR3 length equals 16 residues. Germline assignment: CDR1 MGHRA and CDR2 YSYEKL. As DNA, the CDR3 is TGCGCCAGCAGCCAAATAGCGGGGGGAAGCACCTACGAGCAGTACTTC. Its translation is CASSQIAGGSTYEQYF.

This clonotype was counted once. The gene calls are TRBV7-6 and TRBJ1-5; no firm D call. The CDR3 sequence is 14 residues long. V gave up 5 bases and J gave up 7 bases, with 15 bases separating them. CDR1 and CDR2 (germline): SGHVS, FNYEAQ. The CDR3 nucleotides are TGTGCCAGCAGCGTGGGCGCGGGGAAACAGCCCCAGCATTTT. It encodes CASSVGAGKQPQHF.

The V and J genes are TRBV27 and TRBJ2-3; 11 bases are a match to TRBD1. Germline values: CDR1 MNHEY, CDR2 SMNVEV (reference sequence). The CDR3 length is 18 residues. Trimming cost V 5 bases and J 2 bases; bases outside gene matches: 12. The CDR3 sequence: CASSPGTGGVGTTDTQYF. In nucleotides, the CDR3 is TGTGCCAGCAGTCCCGGGACAGGGGGAGTAGGGACCACAGATACGCAGTATTTT.

The chain has TRBV10-3 and TRBJ1-1; D gene uncertain. Germline loops: CDR1 ENHRY, CDR2 SYGVKD. The CDR3 runs to 13 residues. V shed 2 bases and J shed 4 bases, with 8 bases lying between them. CDR3 region: CAISETGITEAFF. The DNA for the CDR3 is TGTGCCATCAGTGAGACGGGTATCACTGAAGCTTTCTTT.

As to this clonotype: The germline gene is not matched at one end of the junction; a read error may be the cause. The CDR3 region is CASSLGDRAGIGTDAQYF. The CDR3, as DNA: TGTGCCAGCAGCTTAGGAGACAGGGCGGGGATTGGCACAGATGCGCAGTATTTT. V usage is TRBV11-3 and J usage is TRBJ2-3, with a tentative D call TRBD1 (7 bases). The CDR3 totals 18 residues. Germline V gene data show CDR1 as SGHNT and CDR2 as YENEEA.

This clonotype was observed a handful of times. This chain uses TRBV29-1 with TRBJ2-7; no definite D call. The length of the CDR3 is 13 residues. The germline V gene has CDR1 SQVTM and CDR2 ANQGSEA. Between the trimmed V and J ends, which lost 6 bases and 5 bases, there was a span of 17 bases. CDR3 protein: CSVLTPNKDEQYF. For the CDR3, the DNA is TGCAGCGTCTTGACCCCGAATAAGGACGAGCAGTACTTC.

The CDR3 protein is CASSPGLNQFF. The CDR3 region has the DNA TGTGCCAGCAGCCCCGGACTAAACCAGTTCTTC. This chain links TRBV14 with TRBJ2-1; D may be TRBD2 (6 bases). The CDR3 spans 11 residues. V was trimmed by 4 bases and J by 13 bases, leaving 11 bases between them. Germline assignment: CDR1 SGHDN and CDR2 FVKESK.

V usage is TRBV29-1 and J usage is TRBJ2-3; 10 positions agree with TRBD2. CDR3 size: 17 residues. Germline assignment: CDR1 SQVTM and CDR2 ANQGSEA. V trimming: 6 bases; J trimming: 1 base; junction bases outside the gene matches: 13. CDR3 region: CSVNGASGSLGTDTQYF. As DNA, the CDR3 is TGCAGCGTAAATGGGGCTAGCGGGAGCCTTGGCACAGATACGCAGTATTTT.

This clonotype was counted a few times. The V gene is TRBV7-2, the J gene TRBJ2-7; the D is unclear. CDR1 and CDR2 from the germline V gene are SGHTA and FQGNSA. Trimming removed 3 bases at V and 0 bases at J, with 12 bases between. CDR3 length: 15 amino acids. The CDR3 region has the DNA TGTGCCAGCAGCTTTCATTTGAGAAGCTCCTACGAGCAGTACTTC. This gives the protein CASSFHLRSSYEQYF.

This chain joins TRBV28 and TRBJ1-1; TRBD1 might be the D (6 bases). Per germline, CDR1 MDHEN and CDR2 SYDVKM. The CDR3 is made up of 12 amino acids. The germline V and J ends were trimmed by 8 bases and 7 bases, with 14 bases remaining between them. The CDR3 DNA is TGTGCCAGCGGCGGGGGGCGCGGTGAAGCTTTCTTT. It encodes CASGGGRGEAFF.

The rearrangement links TRBV7-9 to TRBJ1-2; 8 positions match TRBD1. Germline trimming cut 3 bases from V and 7 bases from J; bases unmatched to any gene: 13. The germline gives CDR1 SEHNR, CDR2 FQNEAQ (reference sequence). CDR3 length: 16 residues. CDR3 amino acids: CASSFLDRAQGSGYTF. DNA for the CDR3: TGTGCCAGCAGCTTCCTGGACAGGGCCCAGGGTTCTGGCTACACCTTC.

The chain combines TRBV27 with TRBJ1-2; 12 bases agree with TRBD1. The V gene's germline CDR1 is MNHEY and CDR2 SMNVEV (reference sequence). The V segment lost 0 bases and the J segment 3 bases; nucleotides outside the gene matches: 11. The CDR3 consists of 19 residues. In nucleotides, the CDR3 is TGTGCCAGCAGTTTATCGGCTCCCGGGACAGGGGGCAAGGACTATGGCTACACCTTC. This encodes CASSLSAPGTGGKDYGYTF.

The chain joins TRBV29-1 to TRBJ1-1; no reliable D call. Germline loops: CDR1 SQVTM, CDR2 ANQGSEA. The CDR3 totals 14 residues. V lost 3 bases and J lost 5, with 16 bases in between. As DNA, the CDR3 is TGCAGCGTTGATAGTCTAGGGCCTGGGACTGAAGCTTTCTTT. The encoded protein is CSVDSLGPGTEAFF.

The chain is built from TRBV7-2 and TRBJ2-3, with D maybe TRBD1 (5 bases). The CDR3 loop spans 16 amino acids. The V gene's germline CDR1 is SGHTA and CDR2 FQGNSA. V dropped 1 base and J dropped 1 base, with 12 bases sitting between them. Here the CDR3 DNA reads TGTGCCAGCAGCTTAGACCAGGGTCTGGGCACAGATACGCAGTATTTT. It is translated as CASSLDQGLGTDTQYF.

This clonotype has only a few counts. The chain uses TRBV3-1 and TRBJ1-1, with 7 bases matching TRBD1. The CDR3 spans 11 residues. The germline V gene has CDR1 LGHDT and CDR2 YNNKEL (reference sequence). J was trimmed by 11 bases and V by 2 bases; bases with no gene match: 2. This CDR3 reads CASSQMGQAFF. The DNA for the CDR3 is TGTGCCAGCAGCCAAATGGGACAGGCTTTCTTT.

The chain has TRBV12-3 or TRBV12-4 and TRBJ1-5; D gene uncertain. Trimming took off 6 bases at V and 4 bases at J, with 16 bases between the two ends. This CDR3 contains 15 residues. The CDR3 region is CASSNRPYGNQPQHF. DNA of the CDR3: TGTGCCAGCAGCAACCGACCCTACGGTAATCAGCCCCAGCATTTT.

The J gene is TRBJ1-4, the V gene TRBV7-2, with D maybe TRBD1 (6 bases). The CDR3 has 17 residues. Trimming cost V 0 bases and J 3 bases, with 14 bases left between them. Germline lookup yields CDR1 SGHTA and CDR2 FQGNSA. CDR3: CASSLALGGSANEKLFF. The CDR3 DNA reads as TGTGCCAGCAGCTTAGCGCTGGGGGGCTCGGCTAATGAAAAACTGTTTTTT. The variable domain in full, completed from reference TRBV7-2 and TRBJ1-4, reads GAGVSQSPSNKVTEKGKDVELRCDPISGHTALYWYRQSLGQGLEFLIYFQGNSAPDKSGLPSDRFSAERTGGSVSTLTIQRTQQEDSAVYLCASSLALGGSANEKLFFGSGTQLSVL.

This clonotype occurred a few times. This chain connects TRBV5-1 to TRBJ2-7; TRBD1 aligns across 8 bases. From germline, CDR1 is SGHRS and CDR2 YFSETQ. The ends lost 3 bases at V and 0 bases at J; junction bases unmatched: 5. The CDR3 has 15 residues. The CDR3: CASSYGQGGSYEQYF. CDR3 bases: TGCGCCAGCAGCTACGGACAGGGTGGCTCCTACGAGCAGTACTTC.

This clonotype was seen at least ten times. V usage is TRBV28 and J usage is TRBJ2-7; 9 nucleotides line up with TRBD1. This CDR3 spans 17 amino acids. Per germline, CDR1 MDHEN and CDR2 SYDVKM. V lost 3 bases and J lost 3; bases outside the gene matches: 12. CDR3: CASSFDKMTGGVYEQYF. DNA of the CDR3: TGTGCCAGCAGTTTCGATAAAATGACAGGGGGGGTCTACGAGCAGTACTTC.

A few counts support this clonotype. This chain links TRBV5-1 with TRBJ2-5, with D perhaps matching TRBD1 (5 bases). Trimming took 5 bases from V and 2 from J, leaving 10 bases between them. This CDR3 is 13 amino acids long. The germline V gene has CDR1 SGHRS and CDR2 YFSETQ. The CDR3 sequence is CASRGPQQETQYF. The CDR3 nucleotides read TGCGCCAGCAGGGGGCCTCAACAAGAGACCCAGTACTTC.

The chain is built from TRBV15 and TRBJ2-1; D is perhaps TRBD1 (7 bases). The germline CDR1 and CDR2 sequences are LNHNV and YYDKDF (reference sequence). The CDR3 consists of 16 residues. V lost 0 bases and J 13 bases, leaving 22 bases between the germline ends. CDR3 nucleotide sequence: TGTGCCACCAGCAGAGATGTGGACAGGCGGGGCAGTAGTCAGTTCTTC. Its protein product is CATSRDVDRRGSSQFF.

The chain links TRBV7-2 to TRBJ2-1, with a tentative D call TRBD1 (7 bases). Looked up from germline, CDR1 is SGHTA and CDR2 is FQGNSA. The CDR3 totals 17 residues. Trimming took off 5 bases at V and 1 base at J, with 18 bases between the two ends. CDR3 sequence reads: CASSLRSGGRSYNEQFF. DNA of the CDR3: TGTGCCAGCAGCCTGAGATCAGGGGGGAGGTCCTACAATGAGCAGTTCTTC.

The chain couples TRBV10-3 to TRBJ1-3; D is unresolved. Germline V lookup: CDR1 ENHRY, CDR2 SYGVKD. V was trimmed by 0 bases and J by 4 bases, leaving 7 bases between them. The CDR3 totals 14 residues. CDR3 DNA: TGTGCCATCAGTGAGTCTGGTCAAGGAAACACCATATATTTT. Translating gives CAISESGQGNTIYF.

The chain is built from TRBV28 and TRBJ1-5; no firm D call. Germline loops: CDR1 MDHEN, CDR2 SYDVKM. The CDR3 runs to 14 residues. Between the trimmed V and J ends, which lost 6 bases and 5 bases, there was a span of 14 bases. Here the CDR3 DNA reads TGTGCCAGCAGCTTCCTTTCAGGAGATCAGCCCCAGCATTTT. Its translation: CASSFLSGDQPQHF.